What follows is one T cell receptor (beta chain) and its context. This specimen belongs to a study of blood T cell repertoires in COVID-19. Method: immunoSEQ multiplex PCR; TCRdb's copy keeps in-frame clones and lacks some. The table includes tens of thousands of clones, 65% to 85% detected once. Per germline, CDR1 LNHDA and CDR2 SQIVND (reference sequence). Trimming took 5 bases from V and 7 from J; bases not matched to a gene: 8. This CDR3 has 15 residues. The sample consisted of peripheral blood. V gene TRBV19 combines with J gene TRBJ2-7; 13 nucleotides match TRBD2. The clonotype originates from a human donor with active or convalescent COVID-19. The donor label of this sample is uncertain. This chain's CDR3 is CASSPQLAGGREQYF. The DNA for the CDR3 is TGTGCCAGTAGTCCGCAACTAGCGGGAGGGCGGGAGCAGTACTTC.